This T cell receptor (beta chain) was recorded in a study of CD8+CD57+ T cells in acquired aplastic anemia (dated by TCRdb to between 2017 and 2018). About the full investigation: On average, sorted CD4+ and CD8+ cells yielded around 3.5 ug of extracted DNA, with a range of about 0.19 to 30 ug. CD8+CD57+ expansion was defined as a frequency above the mean frequency observed in healthy subjects. What the work shows at the level of the full study, not this receptor alone: Although some 28 CD8+ CDR3 sequences were shared by patients and controls, these sequences appeared highly expressed in patients and within the immunodominant clones of patients. Patients and healthy controls showed no significant difference in CD8+ Simpson's diversity (P=0.060).

Patients chosen for sequencing had shown expansion of CD8+CD57+ cells by flow cytometry. Every patient had a diagnosis of severe acquired aplastic anemia based on International Study of Aplastic Anemia and Agranulocytosis and Camitta criteria. No patient had received any therapy when blood was sampled. TCR repertoires of sorted CD4+ and CD8+ blood T cells from severe aplastic anemia patients and healthy subjects were deep-sequenced in the study. Patients were enrolled under clinicaltrials.gov protocols 00001620, 01623167, 00001397, 00071045, 00081523 and 00961064 in the USA. Ficoll-Paque density gradient centrifugation was used to isolate peripheral blood mononuclear cells. Before DNA extraction, CD4+ and CD8+ T cells were sorted by FACS or by magnetic beads. Genomic DNA served as template for TCR beta VDJ combination and CDR3 sequence profiling. TCR repertoire sequencing was run on an Illumina HiSeq 2000. The authors' analysis ran thus. Repertoire assessment relied on Simpson's diversity index, CDR3 size and DJ length profiles, and TRBV/TRBJ rearrangement plots. The immunodominant clone was defined as the most abundant DNA sequence in deep sequencing data. CDR3 amino acid sequences were screened for sharing across subjects and compared with published repertoires and the VDJdb database. Clones were called with MiXCR by TCRdb after fastp trimmed the public reads at Q25, and only in-frame beta chains were retained. Each record represents a unique CDR3 protein, reported with the most common genes and DNA among its rows. These V and J calls originate from TCRdb's pipeline instead of the authors' own analysis. The sample has 450,000 to 600,000 distinct CDR3 sequences on record, around 33% of them singletons. The top ten constitute about 0.8% of the sample.

Germline trimming amounts to 0 bases on V and 2 bases on J, with 9 as the count of junction bases outside the gene matches. From a lookup of the germline V gene, CDR1 and CDR2 are SGHDT and YYEEEE. The cysteine opens and the phenylalanine closes a CDR3 of 17 amino acids. The sequence is cut down to CDR3 DNA, 51 bases in frame from base 1. In regard to this clonotype: Its recognized antigen is unknown. No quality values exist for individual bases; no much larger clone is one base distant.

The rearranged segments are TRBV5-6 and TRBJ2-7, and TRBD2 aligns with 9 junction nucleotides. The receptor was isolated from a human donor with aplastic anemia. Sequencing input: sorted CD4+, CD8+, or CD8+CD57+ T cells (not recorded which) from PBMCs. The DNA sequence reads TGTGCCAGCAGCTTGGGGCTAGCGGGGAATCCCCCCTACGAGCAGTACTTC. This translates into CASSLGLAGNPPYEQYF.